This TCR beta chain emerged from a study of T cell responses to AZD1222 COVID-19 vaccine. CDR1 is SQVTM and CDR2 is ANQGSEA in the germline V gene. This CDR3 has 13 amino acids. Germline trimming cut 3 bases from V and 7 bases from J; bases unmatched to any gene: 8. Some clones are missing from TCRdb's copy, which holds only in-frame ones; the method was immunoSEQ multiplex PCR. The data contain 150,000 to 200,000 clones, under 95% of them singletons. With respect to this clone: No antigen is known for it.

Second-dose intervals near 4 or 12 weeks were combined. Study-level findings and limits: Across the whole spike, CD4 TCRs peaked at regions 160-218 and 743-854.

This chain links TRBV29-1 with TRBJ1-2; 7 bases are shared with TRBD1. This sequence originates from an adult who received the AZD1222 COVID-19 vaccine. Sequencing used peripheral blood, obtained 28 days after the second AZD1222 dose. The CDR3 sequence: CSVDRGISGGYTF. The CDR3 DNA reads TGCAGCGTTGACAGGGGGATTTCGGGTGGCTACACCTTC.